The source of this T cell receptor beta chain is a study of T cell changes during pregnancy in multiple sclerosis. TCRdb's copy holds only in-frame clones and misses some; the assay was immunoSEQ multiplex PCR. This repertoire shows 10,000 to 15,000 clones, 90% found once; its top ten account for around 13%. Per the germline V gene, CDR1 is SGHDN and CDR2 is FVKESK. CDR3 length: 15 amino acids. The V end was cut by 5 bases, the J end by 2 bases, with 12 bases between. The TCR sequence derives from a female donor in good health, enrolled as a control in a pregnancy study. The gene calls are TRBV14 and TRBJ2-2, with D maybe TRBD1 (6 bases). The sequencing here drew on CD8+ T cells from peripheral blood mononuclear cells, taken after pregnancy. CDR3 bases: TGTGCCAGCAGCAAATACAGGGAAAACACCGGGGAGCTGTTTTTT. Encoded protein: CASSKYRENTGELFF.